Each of the 25 T cell receptor beta chains below was sequenced from the same sample in a study of CD8+ T cells in alopecia areata. Sequencing used cDNA as its template, made by extracting RNA and reverse transcribing it. TCRdb keeps only in-frame clones here, not all; method: immunoSEQ multiplex PCR. This sample has around 290,000 clones, with over 45% found just once. Treatment of the sample: oral pan-JAK inhibitor, 5-10 mg twice daily. The input for sequencing was CD4+ T cells sorted from blood, taken at week 24, from a patient treated with tofacitinib. The receptors originated from a human donor with alopecia areata.

Turning to this clone: A read error may account for a junction end that differs from germline. This rearrangement joins TRBV7-7 to TRBJ2-5, with 8 bases matching TRBD1. CDR1 is SSHAT and CDR2 is FNYEAQ in the germline V gene (reference sequence). The CDR3 length is 14 residues. The chain's CDR3 is CASSLGQAQETQYF. Written as DNA, the CDR3 is TGTGCTAGCAGCTTGGGACAGGCTCAAGAGACCCAGTACTTC.

V gene TRBV5-1 combines with J gene TRBJ2-6; perhaps TRBD2 as D (6 bases). V was pared by 6 bases and J by 1 base, with 14 bases between. The CDR3 contains 16 residues. The germline CDR1 and CDR2 sequences are SGHRS and YFSETQ. Here the CDR3 reads CASTDGRGSGANVLTF. CDR3 DNA: TGCGCCAGCACCGACGGGCGGGGTTCTGGGGCCAACGTCCTGACTTTC.

This clone was detected a few times. V gene TRBV7-2 combines with J gene TRBJ2-1, with D possibly being TRBD1 or TRBD2 (5 bases each). The V end was cut by 5 bases, the J end by 6 bases, with 17 bases between. CDR1 and CDR2 (germline): SGHTA, FQGNSA. There are 15 residues in the CDR3. CDR3 nucleotide sequence: TGTGCCAGCAGCGCCGGGGCAGGGAGCTTCAATGAGCAGTTCTTC. Encoded protein: CASSAGAGSFNEQFF.

The chain couples TRBV5-6 to TRBJ2-5; D might be TRBD2 (5 bases). CDR3 length: 13 amino acids. The germline V and J ends were trimmed by 1 base and 4 bases, with 8 bases remaining between them. Germline CDR1 SGHDT, CDR2 YYEEEE. The CDR3 coding sequence is TGTGCCAGCAGCTTGCCAGCGGTAGAGACCCAGTACTTC. Translating gives CASSLPAVETQYF.

The chain recombines TRBV29-1 with TRBJ2-5, with D possibly TRBD1 on 5 matching bases. Trimming pared 6 bases from V and 1 base from J, leaving 9 bases between. CDR1 is SQVTM, CDR2 ANQGSEA, per germline. The CDR3 is made up of 12 amino acids. CDR3 nucleotide sequence: TGCAGCGTCCTCGACAGCCAAGAGACCCAGTACTTC. It yields the protein CSVLDSQETQYF.

The chain uses TRBV28 and TRBJ1-5; D unresolved. Trimming pared 1 base from V and 4 bases from J, leaving 5 bases between. The CDR3 covers 13 residues. CDR1 MDHEN and CDR2 SYDVKM come from the germline V gene. CDR3 amino acids: CASSLLANQPQHF. In DNA form, the CDR3 reads TGTGCCAGCAGTTTATTGGCGAATCAGCCCCAGCATTTT.

V and J are TRBV2 and TRBJ1-5; 7 bases map to TRBD1. With 8 bases clipped from V and 3 bases from J, the junction kept 13 bases outside the gene matches. Germline lookup yields CDR1 SNHLY and CDR2 FYNNEI. CDR3 length: 16 residues. The CDR3 reads CASSKTGTDNNQPQHF. As DNA, the CDR3 is TGTGCCAGCTCCAAGACCGGGACAGACAACAATCAGCCCCAGCATTTT.

This sequence joins TRBV30 and TRBJ2-3, with D perhaps TRBD1 (6 bases). Trimming shortened V by 3 bases and J by 2 bases, and 12 bases separated the two germline ends. This CDR3 contains 14 residues. Per germline, CDR1 GTSNPN and CDR2 SVGIG (reference sequence). The CDR3 DNA is TGTGCCTGGAGACTTAGACAGGTCACAGATACGCAGTATTTT. The encoded protein is CAWRLRQVTDTQYF.

This clone was counted once. The chain recombines TRBV29-1 with TRBJ1-5, with D perhaps matching TRBD1 (5 bases). The germline CDR1 and CDR2 sequences are SQVTM and ANQGSEA. This CDR3 region has 13 residues. V was cut by 7 bases and J by 0 bases, with 10 bases left in between. The CDR3 protein is CSAAQDSNQPQHF. The CDR3 region has the DNA TGCAGCGCCGCACAGGATAGCAATCAGCCCCAGCATTTT. The full variable domain, completed using reference TRBV29-1 and TRBJ1-5, is SAVISQKPSRDICQRGTSLTIQCQVDSQVTMMFWYRQQPGQSLTLIATANQGSEATYESGFVIDKFPISRPNLTFSTLTVSNMSPEDSSIYLCSAAQDSNQPQHFGDGTRLSIL.

This chain links TRBV5-1 with TRBJ1-3; no clear D. The CDR3 runs to 14 residues. Germline values: CDR1 SGHRS, CDR2 YFSETQ. V was shortened by 0 bases and J by 4 bases, with 8 bases between the two germline ends. In DNA form, the CDR3 reads TGCGCCAGCAGCTTGGCCGGCTACGGAAACACCATATATTTT. Translated: CASSLAGYGNTIYF. Using reference TRBV5-1 and TRBJ1-3 for the parts outside the CDR3, the full variable domain is KAGVTQTPRYLIKTRGQQVTLSCSPISGHRSVSWYQQTPGQGLQFLFEYFSETQRNKGNFPGRFSGRQFSNSRSEMNVSTLELGDSALYLCASSLAGYGNTIYFGEGSWLTVV.

The V call is TRBV6-4, the J call TRBJ2-7, with 11 bases that match TRBD2. There are 15 residues in the CDR3. V dropped 4 bases and J dropped 2; count of bases not matched to a gene: 4. Germline assignment: CDR1 MRHNA and CDR2 SNTAGT. In DNA form, the CDR3 reads TGTGCCAGCAGTGTGGCTAGCGGGGGGACCTACGAGCAGTACTTC. This translates into CASSVASGGTYEQYF.

This rearrangement joins TRBV7-2 to TRBJ1-2; possibly TRBD1 for D (5 bases). V was cut by 0 bases and J by 7 bases, with 12 bases left in between. Germline V gives CDR1 SGHTA, CDR2 FQGNSA. This CDR3 region has 14 residues. CDR3 loop: CASSLAARDGGYTF. The CDR3 DNA is TGTGCCAGCAGCTTAGCGGCCAGGGATGGTGGCTACACCTTC.

The genes are TRBV6-5 and TRBJ2-7, with D possibly being TRBD1 (5 bases). This CDR3 region has 13 residues. Germline V gene data show CDR1 as MNHEY and CDR2 as SVGAGI. Trimming left V 8 bases short and J 1 base short, with 12 bases between. The CDR3 here is CASYQGPSYEQYF. In DNA, the CDR3 is TGTGCCAGCTATCAGGGCCCTTCCTACGAGCAGTACTTC.

The CDR3 nucleotides read TGCAGCGGTGGGACAAGGGCCACAGATACGCAGTATTTT. Translated: CSGGTRATDTQYF. The chain joins TRBV29-1 to TRBJ2-3; TRBD1 might be the D (6 bases). The CDR3 loop spans 13 amino acids. Germline assignment: CDR1 SQVTM and CDR2 ANQGSEA. Trimming pared 7 bases from V and 2 bases from J, leaving 13 bases between.

In its sample, this clone was seen a few times. The J gene is TRBJ2-1, the V gene TRBV11-2; 11 bases fit TRBD2. The CDR3 contains 15 residues. Per the germline V gene, CDR1 is SGHAT and CDR2 is FQNNGV. Trimming at V came to 5 bases and at J to 7 bases, leaving 7 bases not matched to a gene. DNA of the CDR3: TGTGCCAGCAGCCAAGGACTAGCGGGTATAAATGAGCAGTTCTTC. Its protein product is CASSQGLAGINEQFF.

The chain combines TRBV2 with TRBJ2-1, with TRBD2 matching over 10 bases. Germline V lookup: CDR1 SNHLY, CDR2 FYNNEI. V was clipped by 6 bases and J by 10 bases; unmatched bases: 15. CDR3 length: 16 amino acids. CDR3 region: CASRASGGTRAQEQFF. The CDR3 DNA follows: TGTGCCAGCAGGGCTAGCGGGGGTACCCGAGCCCAAGAGCAGTTCTTC. The whole variable domain, remainder taken from reference TRBV2 and TRBJ2-1, is EPEVTQTPSHQVTQMGQEVILRCVPISNHLYFYWYRQILGQKVEFLVSFYNNEISEKSEIFDDQFSVERPDGSNFTLKIRSTKLEDSAMYFCASRASGGTRAQEQFFGPGTRLTVL.

The rearrangement joins TRBV29-1 to TRBJ1-4; D remains ambiguous. This CDR3 region has 13 residues. CDR1 SQVTM and CDR2 ANQGSEA come from the germline V gene. V dropped 7 bases and J dropped 5 bases, with 14 bases sitting between them. The CDR3 DNA is TGCAGCGCCCGGGGTCGAGCAAATGAAAAACTGTTTTTT. It codes for CSARGRANEKLFF.

This sequence joins TRBV5-4 and TRBJ2-7; D might be TRBD1 or TRBD2, each matching 5 bases. This CDR3 contains 12 residues. CDR1 SGHNT and CDR2 YYREEE come from the germline V gene (reference sequence). The V end lost 4 bases, the J end lost 3 bases, and 8 bases lay between the germline ends. DNA for the CDR3: TGTGCCAGCAGCGGGACCGGCTACGAGCAGTACTTC. This gives the protein CASSGTGYEQYF.

CDR3 nucleotides: TGTGCCAGCATCCAATTAGGCAAGAGGGAGACCCAGTACTTC. Encoded protein: CASIQLGKRETQYF. The chain employs TRBV28 and TRBJ2-5; D unresolved. V lost 7 bases and J 5 bases, leaving 17 bases between the germline ends. The CDR3 runs to 14 residues. CDR1 and CDR2 from the germline V gene are MDHEN and SYDVKM.

This clone was detected a few times. The chain links TRBV4-2 to TRBJ2-7; 7 bases are shared with TRBD1. Germline lookup yields CDR1 LGHNA and CDR2 YNFKEQ. This CDR3 contains 15 residues. Trimming removed 1 base from V and 9 bases from J; junction bases left unmatched: 12. The CDR3 sequence is CASSQGTGLVFGQYF. The DNA of the CDR3 is TGTGCCAGCAGCCAAGGGACAGGTCTTGTTTTTGGGCAGTACTTC.

The chain links TRBV30 to TRBJ1-1, with a possible D match to TRBD1 (5 bases). Per the germline V gene, CDR1 is GTSNPN and CDR2 is SVGIG (reference sequence). The CDR3 runs 15 residues. The germline V and J ends were trimmed by 3 bases and 1 base, with 15 bases remaining between them. The CDR3 DNA sequence: TGTGCCTGGAGGGGTGGTACAGGTTGGAACACTGAAGCTTTCTTT. Translated: CAWRGGTGWNTEAFF. Variable domain in full (rest from reference TRBV30 and TRBJ1-1): SQTIHQWPATLVQPVGSPLSLECTVEGTSNPNLYWYRQAAGRGLQLLFYSVGIGQISSEVPQNLSASRPQDRQFILSSKKLLLSDSGFYLCAWRGGTGWNTEAFFGQGTRLTVV.

J is TRBJ1-5 and V is TRBV7-2, with no clear D. There are 15 residues in the CDR3. V gave up 0 bases and J gave up 3 bases, with 9 bases separating them. CDR1 is SGHTA, CDR2 FQGNSA, per germline. The CDR3 sequence: CASSLAAGNNQPQHF. DNA of the CDR3: TGTGCCAGCAGCTTAGCGGCAGGTAACAATCAGCCCCAGCATTTT.

The rearrangement links TRBV30 to TRBJ2-3; a possible D gene is TRBD1 (5 bases). The CDR3 has 15 amino acids. Germline CDR1 reads GTSNPN; CDR2 reads SVGIG (reference sequence). Trimming removed 0 bases from V and 2 bases from J, with 12 bases in between. The DNA for the CDR3 is TGTGCCTGGAGTGTCCGAAGACAGTTCACAGATACGCAGTATTTT. Translating gives CAWSVRRQFTDTQYF.

The chain employs TRBV27 and TRBJ1-5, with TRBD1 matching over 10 bases. The V and J ends lost 6 bases and 4 bases, in that order; junction bases with no gene match: 6. The CDR3 consists of 15 residues. Germline CDR1 reads MNHEY; CDR2 reads SMNVEV (reference sequence). CDR3 residues: CASSSMDRGNQPQHF. Here the CDR3 DNA reads TGTGCCAGCAGCTCTATGGACAGGGGGAATCAGCCCCAGCATTTT.

This clone showed up just a few times. The CDR3 bases are TGTGCCAGCAGTGTGGTCTCTGGAAACACCATATATTTT. Amino acids: CASSVVSGNTIYF. This chain links TRBV25-1 with TRBJ1-3; D call uncertain. This CDR3 region has 13 residues. Germline V gene sequence: CDR1 MGHDK, CDR2 SYGVNS. V dropped 4 bases and J dropped 0 bases, with 4 bases sitting between them.